This TCR beta chain was sequenced in a study of blood T cells in healthy people across ages. There are a few counts of this clonotype. With a J-beta primer mix and a sample-barcoded 5' primer, a second PCR ran about 7 to 11 cycles. TCRdb passed the 5' RACE reads through MiXCR, listing each CDR3 protein once. The table shows about 800,000 distinct CDR3 sequences, with around 25% occurring only once. This CDR3 spans 13 amino acids. Germline V gives CDR1 SGHRS, CDR2 YFSETQ. The same sample was also used in a study of T cells of mothers and their children. That report adds: The authors added sample barcodes and 2-4 random nucleotides using the M1S primer of the second PCR.

The sequencing sample was made of blood. This chain joins TRBV5-1 and TRBJ2-7; TRBD1 agrees at 7 bases. The J call may be incorrect, as the DNA end agrees better with TRBJ2-1. This TCR was recovered from a boy younger than 18 in good health. The DNA for the CDR3 is TGCGCCAGCAGCTTAGGACAGGTCCATGAGCAGTTCTTC. Amino acid sequence: CASSLGQVHEQFF.